The text below deals with one T cell receptor beta chain. Its specificity is unknown. Expressed TCRB transcripts were sequenced because the entire RNA isolate underwent reverse transcription. The data were produced by immunoSEQ multiplex PCR, yet TCRdb's version contains in-frame clones alone and is incomplete. The data show almost 350,000 clones, with around 8.5% seen just once and 0.95% to 1.1% held by the top ten. Germline V gene lookup returns CDR1 SGHTA and CDR2 FQGNSA. The CDR3 runs to 16 residues. The V end was cut by 1 base, the J end by 0 bases, with 9 bases between. This sample stems from a study of beta chain features in type 1 diabetes. Study context: The number of sorted cells examined across all samples was roughly 100,000,000.

Study-wide results and limits: In every one of the four CD4+ subsets, TCRB CDR3s were moderately but significantly shorter in Type 1 diabetes patients. Within the patient group, naive, central memory and Treg TCRB repertoires appeared more similar to each other than within healthy donors.

One heparinised draw, averaging about 116 mL, was taken per donor. Sorted populations all exceeded 95% purity. This clonotype was obtained from a young man with type 1 diabetes. Sequencing was performed on central memory CD4+ T cells from blood. This sequence joins TRBV7-2 and TRBJ2-2; the D is unclear. The chain's CDR3 is CASSLVPGANTGELFF. CDR3 DNA sequence: TGTGCCAGCAGCTTAGTACCCGGAGCGAACACCGGGGAGCTGTTTTTT.